The 5 T cell receptor beta chains below come from one sample, sequenced in a study of T cell responses to AZD1222 COVID-19 vaccine. Data came from immunoSEQ multiplex PCR; TCRdb stores just in-frame clones and leaves some out. The sample lists about 150,000 clones, roughly nine tenths occurring once. The sample here was peripheral blood, taken on day 0 of AZD1222 vaccination. The origin of the receptors is an adult in good health.

The gene calls are TRBV6-5 and TRBJ2-7, with a weak D call TRBD2 (5 bases). The CDR3 extends over 13 amino acids. The germline V gene encodes CDR1 MNHEY and CDR2 SVGAGI. Trimming left V 7 bases short and J 3 bases short, with 13 bases between. CDR3 sequence (DNA): TGTGCCAGCAAGGGAGCGACCCGCTACGAGCAGTACTTC. As protein: CASKGATRYEQYF.

The chain joins TRBV6-5 to TRBJ2-1; 7 bases line up with TRBD1. V was clipped by 5 bases and J by 3 bases; unmatched bases: 4. Germline V gives CDR1 MNHEY, CDR2 SVGAGI. This CDR3 is built from 14 residues. CDR3 residues: CASSPGGVYNEQFF. DNA for the CDR3: TGTGCCAGCAGTCCAGGGGGAGTCTACAATGAGCAGTTCTTC.

The chain carries TRBV9 and TRBJ2-3; D is unresolved. Trimming shortened V by 0 bases and J by 4 bases, and 3 bases separated the two germline ends. This CDR3 is 12 amino acids long. Germline V gene sequence: CDR1 SGDLS, CDR2 YYNGEE. The CDR3 bases are TGTGCCAGCAGCGTAGGGCCAGATACGCAGTATTTT. Translated, it gives CASSVGPDTQYF.

The sample holds one count of this clone. This rearrangement joins TRBV25-1 to TRBJ2-5; unclear D gene. Looked up from germline, CDR1 is MGHDK and CDR2 is SYGVNS. Trimming took off 7 bases at V and 2 bases at J, with 14 bases between the two ends. CDR3 length equals 14 residues. The CDR3 DNA reads as TGTGCCAGCATCGGACGGACGTTACAAGAGACCCAGTACTTC. It specifies CASIGRTLQETQYF.

The rearrangement links TRBV27 to TRBJ1-2; the D gene is possibly TRBD1 (6 bases). Germline values: CDR1 MNHEY, CDR2 SMNVEV (reference sequence). V lost 5 bases and J lost 0, with 13 bases in between. CDR3 length: 15 amino acids. For the CDR3, the DNA is TGTGCCAGCAGTAAACACAGGGCGGCTAACTATGGCTACACCTTC. Protein: CASSKHRAANYGYTF.